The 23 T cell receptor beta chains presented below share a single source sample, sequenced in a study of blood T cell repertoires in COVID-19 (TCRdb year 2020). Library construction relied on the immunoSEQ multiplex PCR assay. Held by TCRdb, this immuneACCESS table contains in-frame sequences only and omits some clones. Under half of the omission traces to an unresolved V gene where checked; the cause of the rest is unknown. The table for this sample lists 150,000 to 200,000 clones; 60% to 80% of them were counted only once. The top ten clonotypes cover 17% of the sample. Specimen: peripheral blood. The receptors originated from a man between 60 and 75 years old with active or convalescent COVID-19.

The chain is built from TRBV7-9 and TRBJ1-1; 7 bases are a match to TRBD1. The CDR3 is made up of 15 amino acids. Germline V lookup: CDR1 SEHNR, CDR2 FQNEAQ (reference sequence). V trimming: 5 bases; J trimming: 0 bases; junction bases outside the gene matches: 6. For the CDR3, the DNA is TGTGCCAGCAGCGCGGCGGGACAGATGAACACTGAAGCTTTCTTT. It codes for CASSAAGQMNTEAFF.

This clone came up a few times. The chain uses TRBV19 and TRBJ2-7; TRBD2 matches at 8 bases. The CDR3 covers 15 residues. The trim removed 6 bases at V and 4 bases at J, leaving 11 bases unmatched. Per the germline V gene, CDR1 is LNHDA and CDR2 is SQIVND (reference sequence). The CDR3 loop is CASSRETGGMYEQYF. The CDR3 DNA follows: TGTGCCAGTAGCCGGGAGACGGGAGGGATGTACGAGCAGTACTTC.

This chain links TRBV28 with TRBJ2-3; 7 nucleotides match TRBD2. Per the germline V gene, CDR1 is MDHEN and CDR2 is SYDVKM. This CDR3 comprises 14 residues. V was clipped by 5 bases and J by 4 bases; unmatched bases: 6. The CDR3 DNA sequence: TGTGCCAGCAGTAGGGCGGGAGAGGCAGATACGCAGTATTTT. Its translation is CASSRAGEADTQYF.

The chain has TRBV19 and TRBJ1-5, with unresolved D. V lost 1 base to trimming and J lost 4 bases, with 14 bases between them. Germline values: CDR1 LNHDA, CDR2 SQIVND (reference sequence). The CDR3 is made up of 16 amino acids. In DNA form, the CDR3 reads TGTGCCAGTAGTATAGGCGCAGGCCCGGGGAATCAGCCCCAGCATTTT. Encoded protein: CASSIGAGPGNQPQHF.

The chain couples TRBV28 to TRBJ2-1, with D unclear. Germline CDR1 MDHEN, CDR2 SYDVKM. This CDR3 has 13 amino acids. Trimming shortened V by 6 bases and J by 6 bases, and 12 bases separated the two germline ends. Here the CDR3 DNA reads TGTGCCAGCAGCCCCTGGAGTGGCAATGAGCAGTTCTTC. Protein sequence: CASSPWSGNEQFF.

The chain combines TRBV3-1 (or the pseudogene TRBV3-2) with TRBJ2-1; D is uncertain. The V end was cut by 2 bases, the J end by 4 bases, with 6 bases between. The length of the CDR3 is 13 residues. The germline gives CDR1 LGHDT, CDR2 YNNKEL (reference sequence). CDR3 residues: CASSQSGYNEQFF. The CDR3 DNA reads TGTGCCAGCAGCCAATCGGGTTACAATGAGCAGTTCTTC.

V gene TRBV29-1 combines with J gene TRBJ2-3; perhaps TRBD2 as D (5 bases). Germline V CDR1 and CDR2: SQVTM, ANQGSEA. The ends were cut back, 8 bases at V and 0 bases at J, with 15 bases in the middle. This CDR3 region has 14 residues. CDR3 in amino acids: CSYQRAGSTDTQYF. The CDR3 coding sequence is TGCAGCTATCAGAGGGCCGGAAGCACAGATACGCAGTATTTT.

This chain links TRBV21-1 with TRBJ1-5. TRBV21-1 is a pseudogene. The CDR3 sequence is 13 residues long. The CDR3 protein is CASFRRGNQPQHF. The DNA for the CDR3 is TGTGCCAGCTTCAGGAGGGGCAATCAGCCCCAGCATTTT.

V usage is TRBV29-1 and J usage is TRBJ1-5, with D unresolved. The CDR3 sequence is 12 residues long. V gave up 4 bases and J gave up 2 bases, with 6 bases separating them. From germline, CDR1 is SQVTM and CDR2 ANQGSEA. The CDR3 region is CSVVVGNQPQHF. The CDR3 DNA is TGCAGCGTTGTAGTCGGCAATCAGCCCCAGCATTTT.

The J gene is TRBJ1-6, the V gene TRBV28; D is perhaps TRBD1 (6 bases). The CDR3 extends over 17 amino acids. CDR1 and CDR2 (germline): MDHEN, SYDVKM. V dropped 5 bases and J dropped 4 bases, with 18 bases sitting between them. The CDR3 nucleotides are TGTGCCAGCAGTCCCTGGACCCTCAGGGGATATAATTCACCCCTCCACTTT. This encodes CASSPWTLRGYNSPLHF. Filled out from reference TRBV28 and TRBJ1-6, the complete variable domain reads DVKVTQSSRYLVKRTGEKVFLECVQDMDHENMFWYRQDPGLGLRLIYFSYDVKMKEKGDIPEGYSVSREKKERFSLILESASTNQTSMYLCASSPWTLRGYNSPLHFGNGTRLTVT.

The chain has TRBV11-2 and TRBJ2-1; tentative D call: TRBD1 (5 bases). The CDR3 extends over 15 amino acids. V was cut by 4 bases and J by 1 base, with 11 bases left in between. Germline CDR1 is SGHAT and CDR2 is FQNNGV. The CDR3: CASSSSGLSYNEQFF. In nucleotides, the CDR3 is TGTGCCAGCAGCTCTTCAGGGTTGTCCTACAATGAGCAGTTCTTC.

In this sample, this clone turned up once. The CDR3 region is CASTRTTVQKSDEQYF. CDR3 sequence (DNA): TGCGCCAGCACCCGAACGACAGTCCAGAAGAGCGACGAGCAGTACTTC. The chain links TRBV5-1 to TRBJ2-7, with TRBD1 as a possible D gene (5 bases). V dropped 6 bases and J dropped 5 bases, with 24 bases sitting between them. The germline V gene has CDR1 SGHRS and CDR2 YFSETQ. CDR3 length: 16 amino acids.

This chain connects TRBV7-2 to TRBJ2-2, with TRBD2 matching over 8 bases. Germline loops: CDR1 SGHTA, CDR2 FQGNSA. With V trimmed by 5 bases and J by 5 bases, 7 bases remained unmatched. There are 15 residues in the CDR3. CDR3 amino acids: CASSPSGRGTGELFF. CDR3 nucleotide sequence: TGTGCCAGCAGCCCAAGCGGGAGAGGGACCGGGGAGCTGTTTTTT. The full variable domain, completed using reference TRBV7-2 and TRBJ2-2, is GAGVSQSPSNKVTEKGKDVELRCDPISGHTALYWYRQSLGQGLEFLIYFQGNSAPDKSGLPSDRFSAERTGGSVSTLTIQRTQQEDSAVYLCASSPSGRGTGELFFGEGSRLTVL.

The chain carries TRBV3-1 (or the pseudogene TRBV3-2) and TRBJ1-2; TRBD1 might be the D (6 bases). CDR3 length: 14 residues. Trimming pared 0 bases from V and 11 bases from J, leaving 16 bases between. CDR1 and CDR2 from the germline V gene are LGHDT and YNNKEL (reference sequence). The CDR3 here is CASSQDHGGRGYTF. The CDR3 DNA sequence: TGTGCCAGCAGCCAAGATCACGGGGGGCGCGGGTACACCTTC.

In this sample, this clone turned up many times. The CDR3 DNA sequence: TGTGCCAGCAGTTTATTTGGACAGGCTGCCTACAATGAGCAGTTCTTC. This sequence encodes CASSLFGQAAYNEQFF. The J gene is TRBJ2-1, the V gene TRBV27, with TRBD1 matching over 7 bases. The CDR3 sequence is 16 residues long. Germline lookup yields CDR1 MNHEY and CDR2 SMNVEV (reference sequence). The junction had 5 bases not matched to a gene; V was cut back by 1 base and J by 2 bases.

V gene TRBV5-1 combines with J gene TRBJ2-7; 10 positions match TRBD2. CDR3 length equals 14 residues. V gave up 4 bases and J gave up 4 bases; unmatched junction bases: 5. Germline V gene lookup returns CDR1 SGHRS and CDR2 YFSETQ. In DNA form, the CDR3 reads TGCGCCAGCAGCCCCGCTAGCGGGAGTTACGAGCAGTACTTC. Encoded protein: CASSPASGSYEQYF.

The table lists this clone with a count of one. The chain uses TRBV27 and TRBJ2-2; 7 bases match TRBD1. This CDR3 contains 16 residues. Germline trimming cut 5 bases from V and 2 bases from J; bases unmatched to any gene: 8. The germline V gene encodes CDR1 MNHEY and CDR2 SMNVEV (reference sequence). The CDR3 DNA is TGTGCCAGCAGTCCAATGGGACAGATAAACACCGGGGAGCTGTTTTTT. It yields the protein CASSPMGQINTGELFF.

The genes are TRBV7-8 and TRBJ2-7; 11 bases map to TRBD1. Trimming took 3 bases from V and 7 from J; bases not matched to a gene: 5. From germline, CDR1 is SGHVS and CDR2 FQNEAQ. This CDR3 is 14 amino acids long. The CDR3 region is CASSFGQGAREQYF. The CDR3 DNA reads TGTGCCAGCAGCTTTGGACAGGGGGCGCGGGAGCAGTACTTC.

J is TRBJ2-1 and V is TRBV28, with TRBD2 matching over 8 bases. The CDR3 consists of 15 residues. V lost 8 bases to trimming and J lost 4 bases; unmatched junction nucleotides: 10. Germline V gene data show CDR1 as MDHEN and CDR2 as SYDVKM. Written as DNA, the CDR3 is TGTGCCAGCGGATCCGGGGGGGGCCCGTACAATGAGCAGTTCTTC. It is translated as CASGSGGGPYNEQFF. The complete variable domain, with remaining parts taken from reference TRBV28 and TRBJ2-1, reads DVKVTQSSRYLVKRTGEKVFLECVQDMDHENMFWYRQDPGLGLRLIYFSYDVKMKEKGDIPEGYSVSREKKERFSLILESASTNQTSMYLCASGSGGGPYNEQFFGPGTRLTVL.

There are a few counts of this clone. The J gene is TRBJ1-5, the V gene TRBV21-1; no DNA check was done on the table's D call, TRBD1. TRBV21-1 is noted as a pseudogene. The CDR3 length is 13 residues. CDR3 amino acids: CASSKGPNQPQHF. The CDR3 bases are TGTGCCAGCAGCAAGGGCCCCAATCAGCCCCAGCATTTT.

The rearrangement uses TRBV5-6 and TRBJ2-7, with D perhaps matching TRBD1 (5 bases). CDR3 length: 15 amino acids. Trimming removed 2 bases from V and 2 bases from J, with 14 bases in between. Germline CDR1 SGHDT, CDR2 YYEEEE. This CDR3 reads CASSFLMTATYEQYF. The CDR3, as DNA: TGTGCCAGCAGCTTCCTGATGACAGCAACCTACGAGCAGTACTTC.

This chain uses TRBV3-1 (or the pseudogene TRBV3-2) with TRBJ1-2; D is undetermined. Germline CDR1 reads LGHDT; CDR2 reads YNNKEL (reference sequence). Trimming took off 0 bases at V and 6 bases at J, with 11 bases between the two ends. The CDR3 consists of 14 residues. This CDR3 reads CASSQDMNRNGYTF. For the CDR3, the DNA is TGTGCCAGCAGCCAAGACATGAACAGAAATGGCTACACCTTC.

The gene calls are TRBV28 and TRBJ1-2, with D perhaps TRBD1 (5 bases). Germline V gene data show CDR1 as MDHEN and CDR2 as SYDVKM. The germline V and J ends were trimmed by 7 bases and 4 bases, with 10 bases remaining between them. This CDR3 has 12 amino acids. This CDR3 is CASTGTTYGYTF. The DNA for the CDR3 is TGTGCCAGCACGGGGACTACCTATGGCTACACCTTC.